One sample yielded the 9 T cell receptor beta chains listed below, sequenced in a study of early T cells in non-severe SARS-CoV-2 infection. Each CDR3 protein is one row after TCRdb ran MiXCR on the 5' RACE reads. This sample carries 15,000 to 20,000 distinct CDR3 sequences, more than 4.5% of them seen once, and the ten largest clones take more than 6%. The specimen sequenced was whole blood. The receptors here all came from an adult who was a healthcare worker with PCR-confirmed SARS-CoV-2 infection or an uninfected control (not recorded which).

The chain employs TRBV5-6 and TRBJ1-1; 10 positions match TRBD1. The CDR3 length is 15 residues. Germline CDR1 is SGHDT and CDR2 is YYEEEE. V was clipped by 4 bases and J by 5 bases; unmatched bases: 8. The CDR3 DNA sequence: TGTGCCAGCAGCCGGGACAGGGGATGGGAAACTGAAGCTTTCTTT. Its translation: CASSRDRGWETEAFF.

This clonotype was seen more than once but under ten times. The genes are TRBV18 and TRBJ2-3; 7 bases align to TRBD2. This CDR3 contains 13 residues. CDR1 and CDR2 from the germline V gene are KGHSH and LQKENI. V lost 4 bases, J lost 3 bases, and 1 base stayed unmatched. DNA for the CDR3: TGTGCCAGCTCACAACTAGCGACAGATACGCAGTATTTT. This translates into CASSQLATDTQYF. Drawing the rest from reference TRBV18 and TRBJ2-3, the complete variable domain is NAGVMQNPRHLVRRRGQEARLRCSPMKGHSHVYWYRQLPEEGLKFMVYLQKENIIDESGMPKERFSAEFPKEGPSILRIQQVVRGDSAAYFCASSQLATDTQYFGPGTRLTVL.

This clonotype has at least ten counts. The V and J genes are TRBV6-2 or TRBV6-3 and TRBJ2-3; tentative D call: TRBD2 (6 bases). Per germline, CDR1 MNHEY and CDR2 SVGEGT. This CDR3 has 13 residues. Trimming removed 8 bases at V and 3 bases at J, with 12 bases between. The DNA for the CDR3 is TGTGCCAGCGGTGGAGGGAGTACAGATACGCAGTATTTT. Residues: CASGGGSTDTQYF.

This clonotype was recorded many times. The V and J genes are TRBV11-2 and TRBJ2-3; D call uncertain. The CDR3 sequence is 12 residues long. Germline V CDR1 and CDR2: SGHAT, FQNNGV. Trimming removed 1 base at V and 5 bases at J, with 4 bases between. The DNA for the CDR3 is TGTGCCAGCAGCTTAGTGGAAGATACGCAGTATTTT. Translation gives CASSLVEDTQYF.

Ten or more counts support this clonotype. The chain employs TRBV4-1 and TRBJ2-3; D remains unclear. The germline V and J ends were trimmed by 1 base and 2 bases, with 13 bases remaining between them. The germline V gene encodes CDR1 MGHRA and CDR2 YSYEKL. CDR3 length: 16 amino acids. Here the CDR3 reads CASSQANMGFTDTQYF. CDR3 nucleotides: TGCGCCAGCAGCCAAGCCAACATGGGATTCACAGATACGCAGTATTTT.

In this sample, this clonotype is medium-sized (0.01 to 0.1%). The J gene is TRBJ2-7, the V gene TRBV20-1; weak D call: TRBD1 (6 bases). Germline lookup yields CDR1 DFQATT and CDR2 SNEGSKA (reference sequence). The V end was cut by 3 bases, the J end by 4 bases, with 16 bases between. This CDR3 has 14 amino acids. The CDR3: CSARAGATSYEQYF. Here the CDR3 DNA reads TGCAGTGCTAGGGCAGGGGCAACCAGTTACGAGCAGTACTTC.

This clonotype was picked up a small number of times. The rearrangement links TRBV6-2 or TRBV6-3 to TRBJ2-3, with D unclear. The ends were cut back, 1 base at V and 3 bases at J, with 5 bases in the middle. Per the germline V gene, CDR1 is MNHEY and CDR2 is SVGEGT. The CDR3 runs 13 residues. The CDR3 sequence is CASSYLVTDTQYF. The CDR3 DNA sequence: TGTGCCAGCAGTTACTTGGTGACAGATACGCAGTATTTT.

This rearrangement joins TRBV6-1 to TRBJ2-1, with 9 positions matching TRBD2. The CDR3 runs to 15 residues. V lost 4 bases to trimming and J lost 3 bases; unmatched junction nucleotides: 4. Germline V gene lookup returns CDR1 MNHNS and CDR2 SASEGT. The CDR3 DNA reads TGTGCCAGCAGTGCAGCGGGAGGCCTCTACAATGAGCAGTTCTTC. It is translated as CASSAAGGLYNEQFF.

This clonotype appeared many times. This chain uses TRBV29-1 with TRBJ1-5; D is possibly TRBD1 (5 bases). The CDR3 extends over 12 amino acids. Trimming left V 5 bases short and J 1 base short, with 6 bases between. Per germline, CDR1 SQVTM and CDR2 ANQGSEA. The CDR3, as DNA: TGCAGCGTTCGGGACAGCAATCAGCCCCAGCATTTT. This gives the protein CSVRDSNQPQHF.